The sequence of this T cell receptor beta chain was determined in a study of Tregs in tolerant kidney transplant recipients. Regarding the study as a whole: This study did not directly address biological reproducibility. The small number of patients limits these findings pending further validation. The most relevant donor-specific Treg TCRbeta repertoire apparently came from expansion with activated donor B cells.

This clone has a single count. Its specificity is not known. Unstimulated regulatory T cells (CD4+CD25+CD127-), CD4+CD25- non-regulatory cells, CD4 and CD8 cells were FACS-sorted from thawed PBMCs. The repertoire was sequenced with immunoSEQ multiplex PCR; TCRdb's copy has only in-frame clones and lacks some. The sample comprises around 120,000 clones, about 90% of which are singletons, and roughly 0.63% rests with the top ten. CDR3 length: 14 amino acids. Trimming stripped 4 bases from V and 4 bases from J, with 13 bases between. Germline CDR1 SGDLS, CDR2 YYNGEE. The source is a human donor in good health. The sequencing input was CD4+ T cells from blood. The chain uses TRBV9 and TRBJ2-3, with D unclear. CDR3 sequence (DNA): TGTGCCAGCAGCTACCCAGACCGTGCAGATACGCAGTATTTT. This sequence encodes CASSYPDRADTQYF.